The clone carrying this T cell receptor beta chain was detected a few times. Its antigen is undetermined. Noted treatment: approximately 11-day PBMC culture with coronavirus spike peptide pools or control peptides (ViraFEST assay). Sequence data for DNA of cultured CD4+ T cells were generated by the Oncomine TCR Beta short-read assay. Via MiXCR, TCRdb re-called the PCR reads, giving one row per CDR3 protein. The table has roughly 15,000 distinct CDR3 sequences, about 28% seen once. This sample was taken from a study of vaccination and CD4 T cells after COVID-19. Study-wide context: The convalescent group had six males, four females, seven Caucasians, two Asians, one multiracial. Overlapping SARS-CoV-2, HCoV-NL63, HCoV-OC43 and HCoV-229E spike peptides were used to stimulate cells.

V was cut by 1 base and J by 2 bases, with 9 bases left in between. Germline V gene sequence: CDR1 DFQATT, CDR2 SNEGSKA (reference sequence). The CDR3 consists of 13 residues. The TCR sequence derives from a human donor with COVID-19. Specimen: cultured CD4+ T cells from blood. The rearrangement links TRBV20-1 to TRBJ2-7; perhaps TRBD1 as D (5 bases). CDR3 coding DNA: TGCAGTGCTAGAGGACAGCCCGCCTACGAGCAGTACTTC. Its translation: CSARGQPAYEQYF.